The T cell receptor beta chain under discussion was sequenced for a study of PD-1 blockade in classical Hodgkin lymphoma. Of note for this clone: The antigen remains unidentified.

The V gene end was trimmed by 1 base and the J gene end by 7 bases; junction bases not matched to a gene: 6. Germline loops: CDR1 MNHEY, CDR2 SMNVEV (reference sequence). The CDR3 is 14 amino acids. All patients relapsed after autologous stem cell transplantation, and brentuximab vedotin exposure varied. Patients' outcomes at their best amounted to complete response, partial response or progressive disease. Clones were sequenced by immunoSEQ multiplex PCR, and TCRdb holds only the in-frame ones, with some missing. Of about 37,000 clones listed, about 86% are singletons. Findings and caveats of the study: Newly diagnosed patients were said to have less baseline TCR diversity than healthy donors did. Excluded were patients who started nivolumab under 1 year after ASCT, a group that had lower diversity. There was a significant rise in CD4+ TCR diversity by C4D1, with no such rise for CD8+.

The sequencing here drew on peripheral blood mononuclear cells (PBMCs), taken before the second cycle of nivolumab. This chain connects TRBV27 to TRBJ2-7; TRBD2 aligns across 8 bases. The receptor was isolated from a human donor with classical Hodgkin lymphoma. CDR3 in amino acids: CASSLFGRGVEQYF. For the CDR3, the DNA is TGTGCCAGCAGTTTATTCGGGCGGGGGGTTGAGCAGTACTTC.